The T cell receptor (beta chain) described here comes from a study of beta chain features in type 1 diabetes (dated by TCRdb to the late 2010s). Study-wide context: Mean age, gender distribution, total cell number and subset yield were not different between patients and healthy donors. In the study, recently diagnosed type 1 diabetes patients and matched healthy donors were compared on the TCRB repertoires of their sorted circulating CD4+ T cell subsets. Regulatory and stem cell-like memory subsets were obtained from only 8 patients and roughly eight healthy donors, while naive and central memory subsets were obtained from all 30 or so donors. A total of 107,917,701 sorted cells were examined across all samples, and RNA yield correlated strongly with the number of cells per subset.

A few counts support this clone. No antigen is known for it. No base qualities exist here, and no much larger clone lies one base off it. The High Capacity cDNA Reverse Transcription Kit was used to reverse transcribe all of the isolated RNA, meaning that expressed TCRB transcripts were what got sequenced. Deep immunoSEQ sequencing was applied to naive, central memory and regulatory T cell samples, giving an average of roughly 3.3 million total reads per sample. After sorted cells were lysed in RLT buffer, RNA was extracted with DNase-treated RNeasy Micro or Mini kits, with the choice depending on cell number. To prevent cross-contamination, each cell subset was processed individually, whereas patient and healthy donor samples were processed jointly. The immunoSEQ multiplex PCR was used to amplify TCRB sequences from cDNA, generating 87-bp fragments that spanned the CDR3 region. The amplicons were sequenced using the Illumina HiSeq platform. The paper's processing steps were these. PCR bias was corrected computationally using synthetic template baselines, and reads within Hamming distance 2 were collapsed, with unmergeable singletons discarded. Reads were aligned against IMGT to assign V, D and J genes, CDR3 length and insertions or deletions at six rearrangement sites. Within each subset, clonotype counts were normalized to sorted cell number, after which true diversity and Gini coefficients were computed with the tcR R package. Repertoire sharing was quantified using the overlap coefficient calculated on TCRB nucleotide sequences. As a proxy for the pre-selection repertoire, out-of-frame TCRB sequences from naive cells were analyzed. TCRdb provides this immuneACCESS table in a form limited to in-frame rearrangements. Some clones are lacking; in checked studies, under half of them reflect an unresolved V gene, and why the rest are absent is not known. V and J calls and clone size are those listed in that table; D and trimming were worked out from the DNA. This sample has hundreds of thousands of clones in its table, and 10% to 15% of those were observed once. The ten largest clones capture around 0.015% of the sample.

In the germline V gene (reference sequence), CDR1 corresponds to SEHNR and CDR2 to FQNEAQ. The CDR3 measures 14 amino acids from cysteine to phenylalanine. Only the CDR3 DNA is retained, 42 bases long and in frame from the first base. V drops 5 bases and J drops 7 bases, leaving 14 bases in between. What the authors observed across the whole study: At VDJ recombination sites, patients with type 1 diabetes made fewer insertions and deleted more nucleotides, a pattern implying thymic rearrangement abnormalities. Because cDNA was sequenced instead of genomic DNA, activated cells with high expression could be over-represented, although the groups did not differ in activation or CD3 levels. Type 1 diabetes patients showed a moderate but significant shortening of TCRB CDR3 length in all four CD4+ subsets. Only small numbers of individuals were included in the HLA sub-analyses, which left unresolved whether HLA type had any influence on TCRB rearrangement. PCR may preferentially amplify shorter templates, but because patient and control samples were amplified and corrected together, any resulting skew would affect both groups equally. Naive, central memory and regulatory TCRB repertoires appeared to be more similar among patients than among healthy donors.

Each donor gave one peripheral blood draw, averaging roughly 120 mL, which was collected into heparinised tubes. Naive, central memory, regulatory and stem cell-like memory CD4+ T cells were sorted on a BD FACSAria II using a panel including CD45RO, CCR7, CD25, CD127, CD95 and CD27. Purity was above 98% for every sorted population. Right away, PBMCs were isolated by Lymphoprep density gradient centrifugation and were stained directly, with no culture step. So that batch effects would be minimized, each experiment stained and sorted samples in pairs, pairing one healthy donor with one patient. The sample consisted of naive CD4+ T cells from blood. In light of the paper, this sample's cell subset or site label describes: true naive CD4+ T cells. This receptor chain uses TRBV7-9 and TRBJ1-4; the D gene is not confidently resolved. The receptor was isolated from a man aged 18 to 35 in good health. This receptor carries the CDR3 CASSPGGLPEKLFF. In nucleotides, the sequence is TGTGCCAGCAGCCCCGGCGGGCTCCCTGAAAAACTGTTTTTT. When the CDR3 is completed using the reference TRBV7-9 and TRBJ1-4 genes on either side, the full variable domain is DTGVSQNPRHKITKRGQNVTFRCDPISEHNRLYWYRQTLGQGPEFLTYFQNEAQLEKSRLLSDRFSAERPKGSFSTLEIQRTEQGDSAMYLCASSPGGLPEKLFFGSGTQLSVL.